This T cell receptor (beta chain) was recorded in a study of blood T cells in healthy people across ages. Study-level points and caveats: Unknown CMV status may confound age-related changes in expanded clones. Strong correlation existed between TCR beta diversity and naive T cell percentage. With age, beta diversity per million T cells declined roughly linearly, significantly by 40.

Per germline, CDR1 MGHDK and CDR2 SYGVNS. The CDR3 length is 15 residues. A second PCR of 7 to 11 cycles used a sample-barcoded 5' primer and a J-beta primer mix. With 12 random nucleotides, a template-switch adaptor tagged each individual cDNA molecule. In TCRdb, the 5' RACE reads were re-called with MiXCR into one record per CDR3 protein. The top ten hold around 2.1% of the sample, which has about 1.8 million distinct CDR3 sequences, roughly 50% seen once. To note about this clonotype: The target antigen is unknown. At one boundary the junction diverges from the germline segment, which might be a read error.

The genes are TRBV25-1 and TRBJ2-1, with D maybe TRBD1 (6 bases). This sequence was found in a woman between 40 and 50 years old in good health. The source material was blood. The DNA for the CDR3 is TGTGCCAGCAGCCCGGGACATCTCTCCTACAATGAGAAGTTCTTC. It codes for CASSPGHLSYNEKFF.